This entry lists 2 T cell receptor beta chains sequenced from one sample in a study of spatial heterogeneity in lung cancer. TCRdb used MiXCR to reprocess the 5' RACE reads, holding one entry per CDR3 protein. The table has 80,000 to 95,000 distinct CDR3 sequences, over 8.5% seen once. Time point of the sample: sample taken at primary tumor resection. Tumor, nontumor lung or frozen PBMC supplied whole RNA that was sequenced unsorted. The material was PBMCs, obtained at surgery. These receptors were collected from a male donor with early-stage non-small cell lung cancer.

This clonotype was recorded many times. The rearrangement links TRBV29-1 to TRBJ1-5; D gene uncertain. This CDR3 is built from 11 residues. Germline V gives CDR1 SQVTM, CDR2 ANQGSEA. CDR3 loop: CAGEGGQPQHF. The DNA for the CDR3 is TGCGCCGGGGAGGGAGGCCAGCCCCAGCATTTT.

V usage is TRBV6-1 and J usage is TRBJ2-5, with TRBD1 identical over 9 bases. After removal of 7 bases from V and 7 bases from J, the junction contained 7 bases not matched to a gene. Germline assignment: CDR1 MNHNS and CDR2 SASEGT. There are 13 residues in the CDR3. The CDR3 protein is CASTPDRGGTQYF. The CDR3 bases are TGTGCCAGCACCCCGGACAGGGGCGGGACCCAGTACTTC.